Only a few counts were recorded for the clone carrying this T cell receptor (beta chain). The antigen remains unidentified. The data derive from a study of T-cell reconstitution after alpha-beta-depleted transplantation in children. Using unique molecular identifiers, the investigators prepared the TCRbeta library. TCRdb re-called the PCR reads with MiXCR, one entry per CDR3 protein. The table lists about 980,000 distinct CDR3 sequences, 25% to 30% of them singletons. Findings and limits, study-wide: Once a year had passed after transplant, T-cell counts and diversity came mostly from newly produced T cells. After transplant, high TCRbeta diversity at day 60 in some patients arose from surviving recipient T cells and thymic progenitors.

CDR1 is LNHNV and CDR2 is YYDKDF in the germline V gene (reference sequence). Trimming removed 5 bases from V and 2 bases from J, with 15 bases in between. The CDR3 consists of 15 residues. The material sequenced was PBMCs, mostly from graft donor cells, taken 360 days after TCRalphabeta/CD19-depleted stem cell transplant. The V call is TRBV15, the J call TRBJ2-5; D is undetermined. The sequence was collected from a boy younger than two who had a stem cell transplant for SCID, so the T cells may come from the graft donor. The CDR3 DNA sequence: TGTGCCACCAGCTATAGACAACCCTATCAAGAGACCCAGTACTTC. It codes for CATSYRQPYQETQYF.